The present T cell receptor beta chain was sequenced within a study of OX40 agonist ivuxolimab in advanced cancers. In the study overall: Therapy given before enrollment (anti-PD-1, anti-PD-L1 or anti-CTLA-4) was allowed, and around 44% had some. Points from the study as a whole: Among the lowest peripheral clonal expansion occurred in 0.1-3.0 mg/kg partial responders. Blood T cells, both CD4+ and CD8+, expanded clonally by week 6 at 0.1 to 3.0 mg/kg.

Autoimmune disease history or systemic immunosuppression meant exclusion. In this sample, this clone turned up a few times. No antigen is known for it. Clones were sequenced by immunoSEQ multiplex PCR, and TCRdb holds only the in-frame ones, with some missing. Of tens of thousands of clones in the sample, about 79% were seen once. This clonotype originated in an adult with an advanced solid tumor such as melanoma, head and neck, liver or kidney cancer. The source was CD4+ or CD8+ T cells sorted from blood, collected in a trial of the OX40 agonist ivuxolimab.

CDR3 nucleotides: TGTGCCAGCAGCCCCAGTGGGGTTTCGGCGGGTGAGACCCAGTACTTC. Amino acid sequence: CASSPSGVSAGETQYF. The chain joins TRBV7-3 to TRBJ2-5, with D maybe TRBD2 (5 bases). CDR1 is SGHTA and CDR2 is FQGTGA in the germline V gene. The V and J ends lost 5 bases and 5 bases respectively, with 21 bases between them. This CDR3 has 16 residues.